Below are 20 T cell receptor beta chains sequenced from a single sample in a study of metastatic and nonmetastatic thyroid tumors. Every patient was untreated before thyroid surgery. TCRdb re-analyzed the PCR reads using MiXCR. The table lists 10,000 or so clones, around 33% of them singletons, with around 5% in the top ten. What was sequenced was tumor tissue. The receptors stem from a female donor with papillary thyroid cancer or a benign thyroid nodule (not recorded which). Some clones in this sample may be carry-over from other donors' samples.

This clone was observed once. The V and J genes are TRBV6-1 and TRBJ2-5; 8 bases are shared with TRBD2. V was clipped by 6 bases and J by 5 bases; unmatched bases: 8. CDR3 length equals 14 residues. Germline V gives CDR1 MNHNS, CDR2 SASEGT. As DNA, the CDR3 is TGTGCCAGCAGCACGCCGGCTAGCGGGGAGACCCAGTACTTC. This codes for CASSTPASGETQYF.

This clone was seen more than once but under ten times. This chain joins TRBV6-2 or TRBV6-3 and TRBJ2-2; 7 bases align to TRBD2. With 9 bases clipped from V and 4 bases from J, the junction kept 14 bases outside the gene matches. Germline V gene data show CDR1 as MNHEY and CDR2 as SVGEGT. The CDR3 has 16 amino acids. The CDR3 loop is CASVGLSGEGTGELFF. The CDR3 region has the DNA TGTGCCAGTGTGGGACTATCTGGAGAGGGCACCGGGGAGCTGTTTTTT.

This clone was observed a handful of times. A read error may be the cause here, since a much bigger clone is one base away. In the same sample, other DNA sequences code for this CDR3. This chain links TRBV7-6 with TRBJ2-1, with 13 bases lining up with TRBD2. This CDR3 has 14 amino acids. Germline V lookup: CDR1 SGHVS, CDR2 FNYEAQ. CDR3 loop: CASSLGLAGNEQFF. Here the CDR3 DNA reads TGTGCCAGCAGCTTGGGACTAGCGGGAAATGAACAGTTCTTC.

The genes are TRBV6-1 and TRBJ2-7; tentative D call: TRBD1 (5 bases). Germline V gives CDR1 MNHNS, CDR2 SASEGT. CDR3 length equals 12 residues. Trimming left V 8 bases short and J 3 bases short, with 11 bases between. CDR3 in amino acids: CASFSGHYEQYF. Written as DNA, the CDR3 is TGTGCCAGCTTCTCAGGGCACTACGAGCAGTACTTC.

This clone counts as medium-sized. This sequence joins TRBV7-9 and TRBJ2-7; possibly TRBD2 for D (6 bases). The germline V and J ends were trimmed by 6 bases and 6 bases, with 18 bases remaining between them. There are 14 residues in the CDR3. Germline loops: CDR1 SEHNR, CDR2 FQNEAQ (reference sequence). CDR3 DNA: TGTGCCAGCAGTTATTTCGGGACTTTGGGCGAGCAGTACTTC. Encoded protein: CASSYFGTLGEQYF.

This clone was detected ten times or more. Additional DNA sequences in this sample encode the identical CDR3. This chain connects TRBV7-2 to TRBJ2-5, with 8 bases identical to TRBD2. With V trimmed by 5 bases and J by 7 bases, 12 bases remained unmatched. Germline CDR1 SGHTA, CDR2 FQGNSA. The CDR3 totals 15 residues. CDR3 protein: CASSPLGGGLGTQYF. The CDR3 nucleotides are TGTGCCAGCAGCCCGCTCGGGGGGGGGTTGGGGACCCAGTACTTC.

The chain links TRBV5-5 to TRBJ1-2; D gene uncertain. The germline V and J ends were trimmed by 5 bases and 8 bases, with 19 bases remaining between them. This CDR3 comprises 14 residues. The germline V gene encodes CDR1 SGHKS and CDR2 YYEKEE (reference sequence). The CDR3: CASRIGRPKGGYTF. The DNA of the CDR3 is TGTGCCAGCAGGATAGGCAGGCCGAAAGGGGGCTACACCTTC. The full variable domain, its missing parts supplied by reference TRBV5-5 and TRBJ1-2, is DAGVTQSPTHLIKTRGQQVTLRCSPISGHKSVSWYQQVLGQGPQFIFQYYEKEERGRGNFPDRFSARQFPNYSSELNVNALLLGDSALYLCASRIGRPKGGYTFGSGTRLTVV.

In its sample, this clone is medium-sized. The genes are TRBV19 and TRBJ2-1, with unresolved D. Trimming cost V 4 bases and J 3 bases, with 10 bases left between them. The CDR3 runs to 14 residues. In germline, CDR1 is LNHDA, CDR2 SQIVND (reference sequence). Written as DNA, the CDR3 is TGTGCCAGTAGTAGTTGGGGAAGCTACAATGAGCAGTTCTTC. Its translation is CASSSWGSYNEQFF.

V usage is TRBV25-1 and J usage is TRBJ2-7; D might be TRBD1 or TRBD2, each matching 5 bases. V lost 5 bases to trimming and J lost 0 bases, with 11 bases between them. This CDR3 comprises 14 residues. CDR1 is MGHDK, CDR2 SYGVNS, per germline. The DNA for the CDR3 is TGTGCCAGCAGTCAACGGGACCTCTCCTACGAGCAGTACTTC. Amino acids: CASSQRDLSYEQYF.

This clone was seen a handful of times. The CDR3 reads CASSGRCRGHPQHF. CDR3 nucleotide sequence: TGTGCCAGCAGTGGTAGGTGTCGGGGTCATCCCCAGCATTTT. This chain connects TRBV6-1 to TRBJ1-5; D unclear. The germline V gene encodes CDR1 MNHNS and CDR2 SASEGT. Trimming cost V 4 bases and J 10 bases, with 17 bases left between them. The CDR3 spans 14 residues.

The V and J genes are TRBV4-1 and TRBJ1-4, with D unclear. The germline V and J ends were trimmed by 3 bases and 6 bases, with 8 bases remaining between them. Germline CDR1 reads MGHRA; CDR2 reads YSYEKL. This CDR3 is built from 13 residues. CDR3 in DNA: TGCGCCAGCAGCCAGGCGGATTATGAAAAACTGTTTTTT. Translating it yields CASSQADYEKLFF.

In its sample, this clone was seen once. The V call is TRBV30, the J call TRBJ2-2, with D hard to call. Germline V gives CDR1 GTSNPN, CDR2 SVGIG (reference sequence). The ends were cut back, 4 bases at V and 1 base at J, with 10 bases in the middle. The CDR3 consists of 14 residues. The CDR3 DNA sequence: TGTGCCTGGAATCGGCTAGTGAACACCGGGGAGCTGTTTTTT. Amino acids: CAWNRLVNTGELFF.

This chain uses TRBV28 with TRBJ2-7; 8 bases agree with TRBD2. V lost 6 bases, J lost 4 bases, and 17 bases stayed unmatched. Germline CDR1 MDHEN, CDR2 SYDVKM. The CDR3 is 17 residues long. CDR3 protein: CASSSGGVPFGAYEQYF. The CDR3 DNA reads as TGTGCCAGCAGCTCCGGGGGGGTACCCTTTGGGGCTTACGAGCAGTACTTC. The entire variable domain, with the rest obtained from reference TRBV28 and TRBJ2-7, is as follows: DVKVTQSSRYLVKRTGEKVFLECVQDMDHENMFWYRQDPGLGLRLIYFSYDVKMKEKGDIPEGYSVSREKKERFSLILESASTNQTSMYLCASSSGGVPFGAYEQYFGPGTRLTVT.

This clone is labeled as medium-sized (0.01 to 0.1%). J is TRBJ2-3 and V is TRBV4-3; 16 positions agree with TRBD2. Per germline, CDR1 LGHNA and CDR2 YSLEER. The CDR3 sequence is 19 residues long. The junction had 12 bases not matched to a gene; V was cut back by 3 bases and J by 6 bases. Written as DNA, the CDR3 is TGCGCCAGCAGCCATCCGGGACTAGCGGGAGGGCCTGGGCTCGATACGCAGTATTTT. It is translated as CASSHPGLAGGPGLDTQYF.

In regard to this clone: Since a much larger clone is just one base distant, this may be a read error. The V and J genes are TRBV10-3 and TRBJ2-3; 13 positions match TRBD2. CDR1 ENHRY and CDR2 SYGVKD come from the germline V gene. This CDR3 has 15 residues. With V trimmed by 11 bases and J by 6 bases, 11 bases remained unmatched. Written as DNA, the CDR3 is TGTGCCTCTTCTCCGGGACTAGCGGGACGGGATACGCAGTATTTT. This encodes CASSPGLAGRDTQYF.

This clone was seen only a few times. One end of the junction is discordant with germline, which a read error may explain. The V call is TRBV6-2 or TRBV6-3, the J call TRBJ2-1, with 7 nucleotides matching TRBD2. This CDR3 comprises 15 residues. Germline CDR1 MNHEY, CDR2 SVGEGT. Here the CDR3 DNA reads TGTGCCAGCAGTTTTGGGGGGGGTCTCGTCAATGGGCAGTTCTTC. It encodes CASSFGGGLVNGQFF.

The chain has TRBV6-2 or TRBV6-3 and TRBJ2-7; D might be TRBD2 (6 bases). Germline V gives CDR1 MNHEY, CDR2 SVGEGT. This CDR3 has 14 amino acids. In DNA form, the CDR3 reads TGTGCTAGCGGTTCGCGAGGACGTACCTACGAGCAGTACTTC. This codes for CASGSRGRTYEQYF.

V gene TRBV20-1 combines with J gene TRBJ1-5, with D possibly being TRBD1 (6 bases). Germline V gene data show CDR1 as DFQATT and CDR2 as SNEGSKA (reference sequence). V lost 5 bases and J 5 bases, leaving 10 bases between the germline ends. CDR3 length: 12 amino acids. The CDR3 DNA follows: TGCAGTGCTGGAAGACAGGATCAGCCCCAGCATTTT. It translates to CSAGRQDQPQHF.

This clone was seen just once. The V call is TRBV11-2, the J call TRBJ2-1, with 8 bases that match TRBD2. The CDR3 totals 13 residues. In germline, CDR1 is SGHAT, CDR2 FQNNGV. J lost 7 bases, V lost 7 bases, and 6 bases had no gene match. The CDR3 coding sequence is TGTGCCAGCATCCCGGGGACTAGTAATGAGCAGTTCTTC. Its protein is CASIPGTSNEQFF.

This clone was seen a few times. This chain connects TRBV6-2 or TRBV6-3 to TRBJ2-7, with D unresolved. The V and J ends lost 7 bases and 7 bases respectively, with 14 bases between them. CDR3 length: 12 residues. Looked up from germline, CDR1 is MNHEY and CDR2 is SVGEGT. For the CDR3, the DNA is TGTGCCAGCACCGGAGTAGTACATGAGCAGTACTTC. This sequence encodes CASTGVVHEQYF.